This T cell receptor (beta chain) was captured by sequencing in a study of T cells in Graves' hyperthyroidism and ophthalmopathy. The investigators amplified TCR beta CDR3 regions from RNA transcripts. Carried out on the TCR CDR3, a first-round RT-PCR used the HTBI primer set. TCRdb re-analysed the multiplex PCR reads in MiXCR, keeping a single row per CDR3 protein. The profile covers 75,000 to 100,000 distinct CDR3 sequences, with roughly 49% appearing a single time and 25% to 30% taken by the ten largest. This clonotype was detected many times. The V gene end was trimmed by 2 bases and the J gene end by 5 bases; junction bases not matched to a gene: 10. Germline V lookup: CDR1 LNHNV, CDR2 YYDKDF (reference sequence). The CDR3 has 16 amino acids.

Specimen: blood. The chain carries TRBV15 and TRBJ2-3, with TRBD2 matching 7 bases. The sequence derives from a woman in her thirties or forties with Graves' hyperthyroidism. CDR3 nucleotides: TGTGCCACCAGCAGACCCAGCGGGATCGGGATAGATACGCAGTATTTT. It is translated as CATSRPSGIGIDTQYF.